This T cell receptor beta chain was profiled in a study of blood T cell repertoires in COVID-19 (dated by TCRdb to the early 2020s). About the study as a whole: Samples from collaborators originated in the United States, Italy and Spain and spanned both the acute and convalescent phases of COVID-19. Deeply sampled blood TCRbeta repertoires from subjects exposed to, actively infected with, or recovered from COVID-19 were included in the dataset. The samples were drawn from two sources: the first 160 participants of the ongoing ImmuneRACE study, and 1,254 subjects contributed by 6 global collaborators. The repertoires were released in a freely available public database meant as a resource for research on the immune response to SARS-CoV-2. A de-identified subject ID, COVID-19 status, age in years and sex were almost always included in the sample metadata. The material from the prospective study consisted of cDNA or gDNA derived from T cells, B-cell-depleted T cells, or PBMCs. Where HLA class I and class II types were available, the types were taken from metadata supplied by the sample provider, not from assay-based typing. Results and caveats for the whole study, not just this receptor: How much clinical and demographic metadata was included differed by source and by participant, and the metadata was provided uncurated.

The immunoSEQ Assay, a bias-controlled multiplex PCR, was used to amplify TCRbeta CDR3 regions from genomic DNA. Concerning the study's data processing: Within the assay, amplification of reference gene primers was used to estimate how many nucleated cells each sample contained. To quantify the absolute abundance of each unique TCRbeta CDR3 rearrangement, sequence reads were collapsed and filtered. For each sample, productive Simpson clonality was calculated by taking the square root of Simpson's diversity index across productive rearrangements. TCRdb carries this immuneACCESS record with in-frame sequences only. Its versions omit some clonotypes, under half of them owing to an unresolved V gene in the studies checked, with the rest unexplained. V, J and clone size were drawn from that table, and D and trimming were deduced from the DNA. Within this sample are some 500,000 clones, with 85% to 90% of them counted one time only. The ten largest make up under 8.5% of the sample.

Reading the germline V gene (reference sequence) gives CDR1 DFQATT and CDR2 SNEGSKA. The CDR3 spans 15 residues, from the cysteine through the phenylalanine. Kept here is only the CDR3 DNA, which spans 45 bases and is read in frame from base 1. After removal of 3 bases from V and 7 bases from J, the junction retains 14 bases not matched to a gene. This clone showed up just a few times. What antigen it recognizes has not been identified. No qualities accompany the bases; no much larger clone lies one base away. One collaborating source in Seattle enrolled patients during active infection and followed them longitudinally through the course of disease. Whole blood was collected in K2EDTA tubes by collaborating institutions according to the institutions' own protocols. Collaborator samples were shipped for TCRbeta analysis as frozen whole blood, isolated PBMCs, or DNA extracted from either sample type.

Sequenced: peripheral blood. This chain joins TRBV20-1 to TRBJ2-7; 8 nucleotides in the junction match TRBD2. The TCR sequence derives from a woman between 50 and 59 years old with COVID-19, enrolled during active disease. In nucleotide form, the sequence is TGCAGTGCTAGTTCGGGGACTAGGGGGAGTTGGGAGCAGTACTTC. Its protein reads: CSASSGTRGSWEQYF.